This is a list of T cell receptor beta chains from one sample in a study of shared clonotypes between healthy human individuals. Method: immunoSEQ multiplex PCR; TCRdb's copy keeps in-frame clones and lacks some. The sample has approximately 1.1 million clones; about 80% are singletons. The sample comprised memory CD4+ T cells from PBMCs. The origin of the receptors is a man aged 18 to 29 in good health. Some clones in this sample may be carry-over from other donors' samples. The CDR3 runs from the conserved cysteine through the conserved F or W. D genes are given only for firm matches. For some rows the clone size is stated as once, few or many, or as a class when expanded; others skip it.

>TRBD1|-|TRBJ2-7|TRBV5-1
CASSLTGGAELRVDF
TGCGCCAGCAGCTTGACAGGGGGCGCAGAATTGCGAGTGGATTTC
>TRBD1|-|TRBJ2-3|TRBV28
CASRPTTGGPADTQYF
TGTGCCAGCAGGCCTACCACAGGGGGCCCCGCAGATACGCAGTATTTT
>-|-|TRBJ2-5|TRBV5-1
CASLPTDQETQYF
TGCGCCAGCCTCCCAACGGACCAAGAGACCCAGTACTTC
>-|-|TRBJ2-6|TRBV6-7
CASSAEGEMYPAGANVLTF
TGTGCCAGCAGTGCGGAAGGCGAGATGTACCCAGCTGGGGCCAACGTCCTGACTTTC
>-|-|TRBJ1-3|TRBV7-2
CASSPRPQGLSGNTIYF
TGTGCCAGCAGCCCGCGACCCCAAGGGCTCTCTGGAAACACCATATATTTT
>-|-|TRBJ2-3|TRBV14
CASSQGVPGVVTQYF
TGTGCCAGCAGCCAAGGGGTCCCGGGCGTCGTCACGCAGTATTTT
>-|-|TRBJ2-2|TRBV28
CASSRGTTNTGELFF
TGTGCCAGCAGTCGAGGGACAACGAACACCGGGGAGCTGTTTTTT
>-|-|TRBJ1-1|TRBV28
CASSSLSDYTEAFF
TGTGCCAGCAGTTCCCTCTCAGATTACACTGAAGCTTTCTTT
>-|-|TRBJ2-5|TRBV4-2
CASSPVGRGPQETQYF
TGTGCCAGCAGCCCGGTGGGGCGGGGACCTCAAGAGACCCAGTACTTC
>TRBD2|-|TRBJ2-1|TRBV9
CASSVTGTSGINEQFF
TGTGCCAGCAGCGTTACCGGGACTAGCGGTATCAATGAGCAGTTCTTC
>-|-|TRBJ1-2|TRBV19
CASSTLGQFNYGYTF
TGTGCCAGTAGTACCCTCGGACAGTTTAACTATGGCTACACCTTC
>-|many|TRBJ2-2|TRBV28
CASSSSGYTGELFF
TGTGCCAGCAGTTCCAGCGGATACACCGGGGAGCTGTTTTTT
>-|-|TRBJ2-1|TRBV28
CASSPLGRGKGNEQFF
TGTGCCAGCAGCCCGTTAGGTCGGGGAAAGGGCAATGAGCAGTTCTTC
>-|once|TRBJ1-2|TRBV28
CASSVGGFWDGYTF
TGTGCCAGCAGTGTTGGGGGGTTTTGGGATGGCTACACCTTC
>-|-|TRBJ1-3|TRBV21-1
CASSKRQGADEDENTIYF
TGTGCCAGCAGCAAAAGACAGGGGGCCGATGAAGATGAAAACACCATATATTTT
>-|-|TRBJ2-1|TRBV9
CASSVVAPSTEQFF
TGTGCCAGCAGCGTGGTAGCCCCTTCGACAGAGCAGTTCTTC
>-|-|TRBJ2-2|TRBV5-4
CASSLAGRNTGELFF
TGTGCCAGCAGCTTGGCAGGGAGGAACACCGGGGAGCTGTTTTTT
>-|-|TRBJ1-2|TRBV5-8
CASRVRGYLYGYTF
TGTGCCAGTAGGGTTAGAGGTTATCTCTATGGCTACACCTTC
>-|once|TRBJ2-1|TRBV9
CASSVSGSSYNEQFF
TGTGCCAGCAGCGTATCAGGCAGCTCCTACAATGAGCAGTTCTTC
>TRBD1|-|TRBJ1-5|TRBV18
CASSPYGTGEDQPQHF
TGTGCCAGCTCACCCTATGGGACAGGGGAGGATCAGCCCCAGCATTTT
>-|-|TRBJ2-1|TRBV6-5
CASTPNKGGGFF
TGTGCCAGCACTCCCAACAAGGGGGGCGGGTTCTTC
>-|-|TRBJ2-7|TRBV25-1
CASSETGIPPYEQYF
TGTGCCAGCAGCGAGACCGGGATACCACCCTACGAGCAGTACTTC
>-|-|TRBJ2-7|TRBV27
CASSFGGTKGVEQYF
TGTGCCAGCAGTTTCGGGGGGACGAAGGGGGTCGAGCAGTACTTC
>TRBD2|-|TRBJ2-4|TRBV7-2
CASSARGSGRGKAKNIQYF
TGTGCCAGCAGCGCCCGGGGTAGCGGGAGAGGTAAAGCCAAAAACATTCAGTACTTC
>-|-|TRBJ1-2|TRBV6-6
CASTSGKGDVGYTF
TGTGCCAGCACTTCAGGGAAGGGCGACGTCGGCTACACCTTC
>TRBD1|-|TRBJ2-7|TRBV11-2
CASSTGQGPSYEQYF
TGTGCCAGCAGCACCGGACAGGGGCCCTCCTACGAGCAGTACTTC
>-|-|TRBJ1-5|TRBV7-2
CASSLNRDSNQPQHF
TGTGCCAGCAGCTTAAATAGGGATAGCAATCAGCCCCAGCATTTT
>-|-|TRBJ2-5|TRBV5-1
CASSSDSGETQYF
TGCGCCAGCAGCTCGGACAGTGGGGAGACCCAGTACTTC
>-|-|TRBJ2-7|TRBV6-4
CAIRTSGYEQYF
TGTGCCATCCGGACCAGCGGGTACGAGCAGTACTTC
>-|-|TRBJ2-5|TRBV5-1
CASSHSSETQYF
TGCGCCAGCTCCCACAGCTCGGAGACCCAGTACTTC
>TRBD2|few|TRBJ2-1|TRBV7-9
CASSLGLAGGGSYNEQFF
TGTGCCAGCAGCCTGGGACTAGCGGGAGGGGGCTCCTACAATGAGCAGTTCTTC
>-|-|TRBJ2-3|TRBV7-2
CASSLEFWTDTQYF
TGTGCCAGCAGCTTAGAGTTCTGGACAGATACGCAGTATTTT
>-|once|TRBJ2-1|TRBV18
CASSPPTQGWNEQFF
TGTGCCAGCTCACCACCTACACAGGGCTGGAATGAGCAGTTCTTC
>TRBD2|-|TRBJ2-5|TRBV19
CASSITSGRTETQYF
TGTGCCAGTAGTATTACTAGCGGGAGGACGGAGACCCAGTACTTC
>TRBD2|-|TRBJ2-3|TRBV6-1
CASTSGRPDTQYF
TGTGCCAGCACTAGCGGGAGGCCAGATACGCAGTATTTT
>TRBD1|-|TRBJ2-7|TRBV6-1
CASRYRTGSTYEQYF
TGTGCCAGCAGGTACAGGACAGGGTCAACCTACGAGCAGTACTTC
>TRBD2|-|TRBJ2-2|TRBV4-1
CASSQGGLAGVRGGELFF
TGCGCCAGCAGCCAGGGGGGACTAGCGGGAGTCAGGGGCGGGGAGCTGTTTTTT
>TRBD1|-|TRBJ1-3|TRBV9
CASSPDRVSGNTIYF
TGTGCCAGCAGCCCTGACAGGGTCTCTGGAAACACCATATATTTT
>TRBD1|-|TRBJ1-2|TRBV6-5
CASSYQGASGYTF
TGTGCCAGCAGTTACCAGGGGGCGAGTGGCTACACCTTC
>TRBD2|-|TRBJ2-5|TRBV11-2
CASSRNQIAGGLDEQYF
TGTGCCAGCAGCCGTAACCAGATAGCGGGAGGTCTGGATGAGCAGTACTTC
>-|-|TRBJ2-1|TRBV2
CASCGEIGAYNEQFF
TGTGCCTCCTGTGGGGAGATCGGGGCGTACAATGAGCAGTTCTTC
>TRBD2|-|TRBJ2-5|TRBV2
CASSSALAGDQETQYF
TGTGCCAGCAGTAGCGCCCTAGCGGGGGACCAAGAGACCCAGTACTTC
>-|-|TRBJ2-1|TRBV5-4
CASSSEGLLDEQFF
TGTGCCAGCAGCTCGGAGGGCCTTTTGGATGAGCAGTTCTTC
>TRBD2|-|TRBJ2-1|TRBV5-4
CASSQKTSGTSNEQFF
TGTGCCAGCAGCCAAAAGACTAGCGGGACGTCCAATGAGCAGTTCTTC
>-|-|TRBJ2-2|TRBV2
CASSDVGTNTGELFF
TGTGCCAGCAGTGATGTGGGGACGAACACCGGGGAGCTGTTTTTT